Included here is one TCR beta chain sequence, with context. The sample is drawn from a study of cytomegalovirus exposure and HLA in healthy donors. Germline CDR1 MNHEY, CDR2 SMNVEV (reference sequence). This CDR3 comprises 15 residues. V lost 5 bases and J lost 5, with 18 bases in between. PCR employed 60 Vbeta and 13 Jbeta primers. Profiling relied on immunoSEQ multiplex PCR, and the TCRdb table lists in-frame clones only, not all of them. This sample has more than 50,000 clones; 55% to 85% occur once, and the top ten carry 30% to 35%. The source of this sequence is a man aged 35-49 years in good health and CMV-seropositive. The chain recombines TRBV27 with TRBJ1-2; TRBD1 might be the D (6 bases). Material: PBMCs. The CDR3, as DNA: TGTGCCAGCAGTAGGCTGGGGGCTTTGGGTTATGGCTACACCTTC. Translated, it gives CASSRLGALGYGYTF.